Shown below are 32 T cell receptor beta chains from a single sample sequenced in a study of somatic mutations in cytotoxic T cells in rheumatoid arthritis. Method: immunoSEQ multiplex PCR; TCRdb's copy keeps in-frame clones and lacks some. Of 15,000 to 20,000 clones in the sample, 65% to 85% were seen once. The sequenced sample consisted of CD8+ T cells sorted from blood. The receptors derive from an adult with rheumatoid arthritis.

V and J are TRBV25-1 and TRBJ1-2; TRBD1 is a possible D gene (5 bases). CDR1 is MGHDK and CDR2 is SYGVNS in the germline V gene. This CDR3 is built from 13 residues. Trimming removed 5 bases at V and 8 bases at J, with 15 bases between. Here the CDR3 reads CASSPGTTLGYTF. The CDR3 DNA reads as TGTGCCAGCAGTCCCGGGACCACGTTGGGCTACACCTTC.

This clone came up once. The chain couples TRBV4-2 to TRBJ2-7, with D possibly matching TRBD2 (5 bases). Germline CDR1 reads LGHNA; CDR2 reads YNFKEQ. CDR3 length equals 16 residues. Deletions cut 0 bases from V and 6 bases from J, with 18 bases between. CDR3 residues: CASSQDLERTAGEQYF. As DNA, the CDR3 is TGTGCCAGCAGCCAAGACCTTGAGAGGACTGCGGGCGAGCAGTACTTC.

CDR3 residues: CASSQGRHQPQHF. CDR3 bases: TGTGCCAGCAGTCAGGGGCGCCATCAGCCCCAGCATTTT. The rearrangement links TRBV7-8 to TRBJ1-5; weak D call: TRBD1 (6 bases). Per the germline V gene, CDR1 is SGHVS and CDR2 is FQNEAQ. There are 13 residues in the CDR3. Trimming cost V 6 bases and J 5 bases, with 11 bases left between them.

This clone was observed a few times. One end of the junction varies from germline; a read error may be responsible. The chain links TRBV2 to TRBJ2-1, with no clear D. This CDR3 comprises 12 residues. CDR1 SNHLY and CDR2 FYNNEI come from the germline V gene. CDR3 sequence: CASNELTFYEFF. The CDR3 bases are TGTGCCAGCAATGAACTCACATTCTATGAGTTCTTC.

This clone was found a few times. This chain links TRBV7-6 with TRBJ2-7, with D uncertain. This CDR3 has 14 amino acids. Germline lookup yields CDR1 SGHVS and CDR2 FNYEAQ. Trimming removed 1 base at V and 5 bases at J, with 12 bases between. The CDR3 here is CASSLVGGGDEQYF. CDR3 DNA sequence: TGTGCCAGCAGCTTAGTTGGCGGTGGGGACGAGCAGTACTTC.

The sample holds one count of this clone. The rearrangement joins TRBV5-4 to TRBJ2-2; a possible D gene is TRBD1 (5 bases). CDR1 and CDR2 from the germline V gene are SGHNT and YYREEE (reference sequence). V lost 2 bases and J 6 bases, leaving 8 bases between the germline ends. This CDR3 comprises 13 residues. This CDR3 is CASSFVGPGELFF. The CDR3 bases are TGTGCCAGCAGCTTCGTGGGGCCCGGGGAGCTGTTTTTT.

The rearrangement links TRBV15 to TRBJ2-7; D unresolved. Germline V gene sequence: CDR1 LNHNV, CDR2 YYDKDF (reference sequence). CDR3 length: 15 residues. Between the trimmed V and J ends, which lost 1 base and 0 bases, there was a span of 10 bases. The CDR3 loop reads CATSRGSSSSYEQYF. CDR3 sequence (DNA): TGTGCCACCAGCAGAGGTTCGTCGAGCTCCTACGAGCAGTACTTC.

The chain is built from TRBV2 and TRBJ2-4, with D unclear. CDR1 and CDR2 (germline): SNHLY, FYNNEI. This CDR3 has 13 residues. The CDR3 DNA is TGTGCACTGAGTCCTCCGGCCAAAAACATTCAGTACTTC. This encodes CALSPPAKNIQYF. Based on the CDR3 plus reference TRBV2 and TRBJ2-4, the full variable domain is EPEVTQTPSHQVTQMGQEVILRCVPISNHLYFYWYRQILGQKVEFLVSFYNNEISEKSEIFDDQFSVERPDGSNFTLKIRSTKLEDSAMYFCALSPPAKNIQYFGAGTRLSVL.

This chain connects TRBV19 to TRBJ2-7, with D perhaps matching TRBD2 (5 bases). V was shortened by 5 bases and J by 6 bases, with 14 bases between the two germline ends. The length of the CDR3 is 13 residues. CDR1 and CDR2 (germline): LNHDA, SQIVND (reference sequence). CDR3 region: CASSPSGGSEQYF. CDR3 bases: TGTGCCAGTAGTCCCAGTGGAGGCTCCGAGCAGTACTTC.

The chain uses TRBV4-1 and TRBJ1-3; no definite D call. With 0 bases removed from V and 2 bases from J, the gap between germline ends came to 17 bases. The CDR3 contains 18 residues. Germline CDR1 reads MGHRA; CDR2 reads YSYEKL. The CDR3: CASSQDEVSLRPGNTIYF. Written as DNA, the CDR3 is TGCGCCAGCAGCCAAGATGAAGTGAGCCTTCGACCTGGAAACACCATATATTTT.

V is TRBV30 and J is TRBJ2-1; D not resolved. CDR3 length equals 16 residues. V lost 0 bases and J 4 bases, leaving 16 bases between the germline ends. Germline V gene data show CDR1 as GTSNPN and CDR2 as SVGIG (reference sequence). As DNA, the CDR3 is TGTGCCTGGAGTGTATCTGGGCTCCGACCTTACAATGAGCAGTTCTTC. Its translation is CAWSVSGLRPYNEQFF.

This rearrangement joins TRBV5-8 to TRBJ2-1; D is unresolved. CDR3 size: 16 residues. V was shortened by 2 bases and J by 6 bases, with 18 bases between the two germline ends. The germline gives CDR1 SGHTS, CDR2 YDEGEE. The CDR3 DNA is TGTGCCAGCAGCTTTGGGCCAGCTCACGCAGGCAATGAGCAGTTCTTC. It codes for CASSFGPAHAGNEQFF.

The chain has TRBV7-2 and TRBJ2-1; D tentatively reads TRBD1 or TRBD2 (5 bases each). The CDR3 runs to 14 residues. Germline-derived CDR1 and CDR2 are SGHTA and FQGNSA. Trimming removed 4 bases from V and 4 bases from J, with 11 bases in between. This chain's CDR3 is CASSWGIGYNEQFF. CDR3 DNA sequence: TGTGCCAGCAGCTGGGGGATAGGATACAATGAGCAGTTCTTC.

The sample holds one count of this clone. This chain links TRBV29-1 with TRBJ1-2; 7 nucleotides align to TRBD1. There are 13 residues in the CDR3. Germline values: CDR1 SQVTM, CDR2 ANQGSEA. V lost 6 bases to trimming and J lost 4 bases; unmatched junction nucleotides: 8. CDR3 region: CSVYRGTPYGYTF. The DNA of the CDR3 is TGCAGCGTGTACAGGGGCACCCCCTATGGCTACACCTTC.

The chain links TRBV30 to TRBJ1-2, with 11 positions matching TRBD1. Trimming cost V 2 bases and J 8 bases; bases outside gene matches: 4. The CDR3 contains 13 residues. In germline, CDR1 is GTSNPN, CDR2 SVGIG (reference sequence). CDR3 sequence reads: CAWSQGTGGGYTF. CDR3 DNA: TGTGCCTGGAGTCAAGGGACAGGGGGAGGCTACACCTTC.

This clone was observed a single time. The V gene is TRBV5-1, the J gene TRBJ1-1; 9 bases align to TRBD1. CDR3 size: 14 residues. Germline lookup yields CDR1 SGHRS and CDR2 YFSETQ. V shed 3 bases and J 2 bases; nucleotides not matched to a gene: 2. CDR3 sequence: CASSSGQGNTEAFF. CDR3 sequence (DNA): TGCGCCAGCAGCTCGGGACAGGGTAACACTGAAGCTTTCTTT.

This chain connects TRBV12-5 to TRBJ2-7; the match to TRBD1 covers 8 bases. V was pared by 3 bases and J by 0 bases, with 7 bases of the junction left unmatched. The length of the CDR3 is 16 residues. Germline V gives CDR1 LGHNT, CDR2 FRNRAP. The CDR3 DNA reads TGTGCTAGTGGTTTTCCAGACAGGGGCCACTCCTACGAGCAGTACTTC. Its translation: CASGFPDRGHSYEQYF.

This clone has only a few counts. In DNA form, the CDR3 reads TGTGCCAGCAGTGACGAGTATGGCTACACCTTC. This translates into CASSDEYGYTF. This chain uses TRBV6-4 with TRBJ1-2, with D unresolved. Trimming removed 2 bases at V and 5 bases at J, with 3 bases between. The germline V gene encodes CDR1 MRHNA and CDR2 SNTAGT. The CDR3 contains 11 residues.

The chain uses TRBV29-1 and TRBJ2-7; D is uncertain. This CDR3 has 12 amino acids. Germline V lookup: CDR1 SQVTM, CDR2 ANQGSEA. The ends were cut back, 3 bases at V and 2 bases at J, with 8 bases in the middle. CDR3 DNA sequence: TGCAGCGTTGAGGGCAAGGCCTACGAGCAGTACTTC. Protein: CSVEGKAYEQYF.

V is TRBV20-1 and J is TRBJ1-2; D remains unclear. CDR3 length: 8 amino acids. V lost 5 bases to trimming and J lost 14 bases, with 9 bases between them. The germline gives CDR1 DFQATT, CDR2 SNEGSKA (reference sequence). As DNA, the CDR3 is TGCAGTGCTTCACCTCTAACCTTC. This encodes CSASPLTF.

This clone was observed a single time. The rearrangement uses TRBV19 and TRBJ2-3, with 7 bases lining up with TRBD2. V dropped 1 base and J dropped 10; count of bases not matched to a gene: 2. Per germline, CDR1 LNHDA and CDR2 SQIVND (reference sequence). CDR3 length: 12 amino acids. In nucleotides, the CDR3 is TGTGCCAGTAGTATAGGACTAGCTCCGCAGTATTTT. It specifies CASSIGLAPQYF.

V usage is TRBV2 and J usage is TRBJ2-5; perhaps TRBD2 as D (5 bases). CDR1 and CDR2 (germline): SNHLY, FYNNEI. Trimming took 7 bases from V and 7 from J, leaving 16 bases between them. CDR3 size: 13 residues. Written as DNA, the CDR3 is TGTGCCAGCATCGTCGGACTCCCCGGGACCCAGTACTTC. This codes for CASIVGLPGTQYF.

This CDR3 reads CASSLWDRGSEKLFF. The DNA of the CDR3 is TGTGCCAGCAGCTTATGGGACAGGGGTTCTGAAAAACTGTTTTTT. The chain joins TRBV13 to TRBJ1-4; 10 bases map to TRBD1. After removal of 2 bases from V and 7 bases from J, the junction contained 4 bases not matched to a gene. From germline, CDR1 is PRHDT and CDR2 FYEKMQ (reference sequence). The CDR3 has 15 residues. The full variable domain, rest sourced from reference TRBV13 and TRBJ1-4, is AAGVIQSPRHLIKEKRETATLKCYPIPRHDTVYWYQQGPGQDPQFLISFYEKMQSDKGSIPDRFSAQQFSDYHSELNMSSLELGDSALYFCASSLWDRGSEKLFFGSGTQLSVL.

This chain's CDR3 is CASSVAVGAGGPWETQYF. DNA for the CDR3: TGTGCCAGCAGCGTAGCTGTTGGGGCAGGGGGCCCGTGGGAGACCCAGTACTTC. The chain carries TRBV9 and TRBJ2-5; 8 bases agree with TRBD1. Germline assignment: CDR1 SGDLS and CDR2 YYNGEE. V lost 0 bases and J lost 5; bases outside the gene matches: 15. This CDR3 spans 18 amino acids.

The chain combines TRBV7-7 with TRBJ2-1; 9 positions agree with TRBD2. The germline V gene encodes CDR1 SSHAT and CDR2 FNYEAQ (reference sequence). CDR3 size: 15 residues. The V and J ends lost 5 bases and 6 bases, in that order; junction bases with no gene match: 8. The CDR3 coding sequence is TGTGCCAGCAGCCAATGGCGGGGGGGCCTCAATGAGCAGTTCTTC. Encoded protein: CASSQWRGGLNEQFF.

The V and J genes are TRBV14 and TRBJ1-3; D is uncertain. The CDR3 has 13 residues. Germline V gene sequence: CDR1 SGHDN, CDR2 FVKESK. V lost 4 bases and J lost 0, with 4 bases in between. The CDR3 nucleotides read TGTGCCAGCAGCCCCTTCTCTGGAAACACCATATATTTT. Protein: CASSPFSGNTIYF.

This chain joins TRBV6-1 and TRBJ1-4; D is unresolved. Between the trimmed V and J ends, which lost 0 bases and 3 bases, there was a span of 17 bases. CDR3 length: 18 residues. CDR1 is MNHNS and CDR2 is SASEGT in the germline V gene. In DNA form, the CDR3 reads TGTGCCAGCAGTGAAGCTGGCACCTGGGCAGGACCTAATGAAAAACTGTTTTTT. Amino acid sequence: CASSEAGTWAGPNEKLFF.

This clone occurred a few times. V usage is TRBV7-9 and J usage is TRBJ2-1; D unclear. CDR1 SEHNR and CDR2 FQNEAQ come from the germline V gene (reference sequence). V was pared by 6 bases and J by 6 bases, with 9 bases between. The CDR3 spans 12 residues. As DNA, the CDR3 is TGTGCCAGCAGAAGGCCCATCAATGAGCAGTTCTTC. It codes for CASRRPINEQFF.

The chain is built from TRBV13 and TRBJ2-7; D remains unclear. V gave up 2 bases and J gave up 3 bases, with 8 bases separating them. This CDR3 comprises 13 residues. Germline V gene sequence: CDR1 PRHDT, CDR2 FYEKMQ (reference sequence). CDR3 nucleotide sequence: TGTGCCAGCAGCTTAACTCGGAACTACGAGCAGTACTTC. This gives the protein CASSLTRNYEQYF.

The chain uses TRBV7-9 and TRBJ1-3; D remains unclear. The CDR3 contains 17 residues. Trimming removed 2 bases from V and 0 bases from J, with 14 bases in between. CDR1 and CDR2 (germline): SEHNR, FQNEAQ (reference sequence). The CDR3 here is CASSLRLGVGSGNTIYF. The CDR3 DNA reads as TGTGCCAGCAGCTTACGACTGGGAGTCGGCTCTGGAAACACCATATATTTT.

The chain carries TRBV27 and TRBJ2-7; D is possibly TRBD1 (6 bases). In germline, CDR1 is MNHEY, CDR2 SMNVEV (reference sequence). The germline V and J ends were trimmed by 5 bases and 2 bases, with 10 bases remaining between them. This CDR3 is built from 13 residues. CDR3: CASSEGGAYEQYF. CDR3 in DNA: TGTGCCAGCAGTGAAGGGGGAGCCTACGAGCAGTACTTC.

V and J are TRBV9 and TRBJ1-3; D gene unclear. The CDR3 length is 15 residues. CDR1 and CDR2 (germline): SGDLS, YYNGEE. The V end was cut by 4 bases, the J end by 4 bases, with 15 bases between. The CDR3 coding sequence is TGTGCCAGCAGCCCAGAGGGCGGGTCCGGAAACACCATATATTTT. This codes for CASSPEGGSGNTIYF.